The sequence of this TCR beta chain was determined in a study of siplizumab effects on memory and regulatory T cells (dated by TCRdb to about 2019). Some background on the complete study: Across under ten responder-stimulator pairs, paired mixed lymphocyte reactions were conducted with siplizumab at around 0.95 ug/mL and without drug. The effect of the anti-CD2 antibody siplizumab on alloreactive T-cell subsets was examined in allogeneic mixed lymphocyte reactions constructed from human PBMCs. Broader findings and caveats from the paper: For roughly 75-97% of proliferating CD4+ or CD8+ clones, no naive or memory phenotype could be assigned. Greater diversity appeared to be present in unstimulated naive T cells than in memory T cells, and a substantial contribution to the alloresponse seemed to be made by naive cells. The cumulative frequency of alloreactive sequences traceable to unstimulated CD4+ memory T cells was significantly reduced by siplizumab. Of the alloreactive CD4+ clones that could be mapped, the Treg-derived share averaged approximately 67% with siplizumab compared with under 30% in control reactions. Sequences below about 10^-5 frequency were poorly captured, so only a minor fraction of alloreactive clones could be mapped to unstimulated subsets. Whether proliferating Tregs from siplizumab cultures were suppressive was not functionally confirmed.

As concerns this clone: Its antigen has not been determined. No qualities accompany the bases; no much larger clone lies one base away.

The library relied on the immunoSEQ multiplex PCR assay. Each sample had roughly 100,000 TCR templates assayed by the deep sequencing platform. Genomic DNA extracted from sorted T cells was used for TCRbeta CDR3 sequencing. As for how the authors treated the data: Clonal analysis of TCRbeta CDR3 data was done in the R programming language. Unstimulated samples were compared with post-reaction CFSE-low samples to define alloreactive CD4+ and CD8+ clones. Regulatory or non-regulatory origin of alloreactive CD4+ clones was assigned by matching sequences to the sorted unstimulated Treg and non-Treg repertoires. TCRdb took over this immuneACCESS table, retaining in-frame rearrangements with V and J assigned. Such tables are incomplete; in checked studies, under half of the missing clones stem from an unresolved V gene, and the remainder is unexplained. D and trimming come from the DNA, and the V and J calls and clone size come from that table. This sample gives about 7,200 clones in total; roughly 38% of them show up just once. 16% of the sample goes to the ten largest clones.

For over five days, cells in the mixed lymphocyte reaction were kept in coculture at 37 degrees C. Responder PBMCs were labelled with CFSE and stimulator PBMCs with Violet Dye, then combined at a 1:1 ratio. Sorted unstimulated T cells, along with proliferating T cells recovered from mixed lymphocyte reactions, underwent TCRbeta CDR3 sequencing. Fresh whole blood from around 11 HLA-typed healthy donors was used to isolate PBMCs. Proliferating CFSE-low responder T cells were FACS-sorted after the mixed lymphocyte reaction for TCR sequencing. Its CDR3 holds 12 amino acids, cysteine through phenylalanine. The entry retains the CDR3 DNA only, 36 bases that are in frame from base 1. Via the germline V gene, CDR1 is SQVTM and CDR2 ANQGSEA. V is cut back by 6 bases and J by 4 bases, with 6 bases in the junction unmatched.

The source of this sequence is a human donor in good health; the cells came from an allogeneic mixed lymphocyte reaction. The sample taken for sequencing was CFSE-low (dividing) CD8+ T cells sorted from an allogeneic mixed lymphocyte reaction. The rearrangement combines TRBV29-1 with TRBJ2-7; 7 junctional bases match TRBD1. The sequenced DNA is TGCAGCGTAGCCGAGACAGGGTACGAGCAGTACTTC. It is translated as CSVAETGYEQYF.